These 8 T cell receptor beta chains came from one sample sequenced in a study of T-cell reconstitution after alpha-beta-depleted transplantation in children. TCRbeta library construction was performed incorporating unique molecular identifiers. TCRdb itself ran the PCR reads through MiXCR, one entry per CDR3 protein. Of about 980,000 distinct CDR3 sequences in the sample, about 29% are singletons; the top ten hold over 25%. The sample here was PBMCs, mostly from graft donor cells, taken 360 days after TCRalphabeta/CD19-depleted stem cell transplant. The receptors here all came from a boy in the first two years of life who had a stem cell transplant for SCID, so the T cells may come from the graft donor.

This clonotype was detected ten times or more. The V and J genes are TRBV5-1 and TRBJ2-1; 12 positions agree with TRBD2. The CDR3 is 16 residues long. V dropped 4 bases and J dropped 1; count of bases not matched to a gene: 3. Germline V gene lookup returns CDR1 SGHRS and CDR2 YFSETQ. CDR3 nucleotide sequence: TGCGCCAGCAGCCATGGACTAGCGGGGTCCTACAATGAGCAGTTCTTC. Translated, it gives CASSHGLAGSYNEQFF.

The chain carries TRBV3-1 and TRBJ2-7, with D uncertain. Germline-derived CDR1 and CDR2 are LGHDT and YNNKEL (reference sequence). Between the trimmed V and J ends, which lost 5 bases and 12 bases, there was a span of 14 bases. This CDR3 spans 11 amino acids. The CDR3 region is CASSYNTNWYF. DNA for the CDR3: TGTGCCAGCAGCTACAACACAAATTGGTACTTC.

V is TRBV9 and J is TRBJ2-1, with 7 bases lining up with TRBD2. This CDR3 is 16 amino acids long. Germline assignment: CDR1 SGDLS and CDR2 YYNGEE. Germline trimming cut 3 bases from V and 3 bases from J; bases unmatched to any gene: 9. This chain's CDR3 is CASSAGGGLRYNEQFF. The CDR3 coding sequence is TGTGCCAGCAGCGCTGGGGGGGGACTCCGCTACAATGAGCAGTTCTTC.

The chain couples TRBV2 to TRBJ2-2; 8 bases are a match to TRBD1. This CDR3 is 14 amino acids long. V gave up 6 bases and J gave up 6 bases; unmatched junction bases: 6. From germline, CDR1 is SNHLY and CDR2 FYNNEI. In nucleotides, the CDR3 is TGTGCCAGCAGACCCGGACAGGGCGCCGGGGAGCTGTTTTTT. It is translated as CASRPGQGAGELFF.

The sample holds a few counts of this clonotype. The chain joins TRBV12-3 or TRBV12-4 to TRBJ2-7; weak D call: TRBD1 (6 bases). Between the trimmed V and J ends, which lost 6 bases and 1 base, there was a span of 22 bases. This CDR3 has 17 amino acids. This CDR3 is CASSRKQGRGFSYEQYF. CDR3 nucleotide sequence: TGTGCCAGCAGCCGTAAACAGGGACGGGGTTTTTCCTACGAGCAGTACTTC.

The J gene is TRBJ2-1, the V gene TRBV11-1, with 16 nucleotides matching TRBD2. V lost 5 bases, J lost 0 bases, and 10 bases stayed unmatched. Germline V gives CDR1 SGHAT, CDR2 FQDESV (reference sequence). CDR3 length: 20 residues. The CDR3 loop reads CASSPTSGLAGGPSYNEQFF. The CDR3 DNA follows: TGTGCCAGCAGCCCCACATCGGGACTAGCGGGGGGGCCCTCCTACAATGAGCAGTTCTTC.

The rearrangement uses TRBV10-3 and TRBJ2-4; 10 bases fit TRBD1. The CDR3 totals 15 residues. The V segment lost 2 bases and the J segment 6 bases; nucleotides outside the gene matches: 4. Germline V gene lookup returns CDR1 ENHRY and CDR2 SYGVKD. CDR3 protein: CAISEPGTGVNIQYF. As DNA, the CDR3 is TGTGCCATCAGTGAGCCGGGGACAGGGGTAAACATTCAGTACTTC.

V gene TRBV18 combines with J gene TRBJ2-7; TRBD2 agrees at 8 bases. J gave up 3 bases and V 5 bases, and 6 bases lay outside the gene matches. Germline V gene sequence: CDR1 KGHSH, CDR2 LQKENI. The CDR3 spans 14 residues. The CDR3 DNA reads TGTGCCAGCTCAGGCCTCGGGGGGGGCTACGAGCAGTACTTC. It codes for CASSGLGGGYEQYF.